This TCR beta chain was observed in a study of T cells after yellow fever vaccination. Study details: Fractions of limited cellularity were prepared by means of SMART-Seq v4 Ultra Low Input. Study-level findings and limits: Booster samples showed a return of most primary-vaccination clones (about 97% CD4, about 87% CD8).

In making TCR cDNA, 5'RACE template switching added a universal primer site and UMIs to it. One entry per CDR3 protein results from TCRdb running MiXCR on the 5' RACE reads. The table shows tens of thousands of distinct CDR3 sequences, with around 6.7% occurring only once. Germline CDR1 and CDR2: SGHNT and YYREEE (reference sequence). The CDR3 contains 13 residues. V lost 4 bases to trimming and J lost 6 bases, with 13 bases between them. This clonotype was detected a few times. This chain links TRBV5-4 with TRBJ1-2; possible D gene TRBD1, 5 bases. The sequence came from a man aged 18 to 30 who received the YFV17D yellow fever vaccine. The sequences come from CD8+ T cells not binding an NS4B(214-222) dextramer, sorted from PBMCs, collected approximately 40 days after the first yellow fever vaccination. This chain's CDR3 is CASSLPRGDGYTF. DNA of the CDR3: TGTGCCAGCAGCCTACCCCGGGGGGATGGCTACACCTTC.